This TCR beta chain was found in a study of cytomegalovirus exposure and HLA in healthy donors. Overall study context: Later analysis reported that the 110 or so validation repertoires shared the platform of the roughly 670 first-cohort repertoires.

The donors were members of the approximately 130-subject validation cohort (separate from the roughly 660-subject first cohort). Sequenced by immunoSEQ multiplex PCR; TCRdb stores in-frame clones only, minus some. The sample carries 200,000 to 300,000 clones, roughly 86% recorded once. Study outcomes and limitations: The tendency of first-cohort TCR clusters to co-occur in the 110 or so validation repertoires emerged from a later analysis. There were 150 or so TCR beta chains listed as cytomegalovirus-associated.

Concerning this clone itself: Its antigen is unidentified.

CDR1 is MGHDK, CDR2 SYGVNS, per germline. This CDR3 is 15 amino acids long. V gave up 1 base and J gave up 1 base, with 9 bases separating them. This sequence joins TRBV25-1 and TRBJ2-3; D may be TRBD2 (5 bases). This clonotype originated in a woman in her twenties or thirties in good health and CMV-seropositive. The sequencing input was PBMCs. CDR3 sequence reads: CASSEWRLGTDTQYF. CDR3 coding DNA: TGTGCCAGCAGTGAATGGAGGTTGGGCACAGATACGCAGTATTTT.